This entry features one T cell receptor beta chain sequence. When replicate PCRs were run on sorted subsets, they used approximately 210 ng DNA, about 30,000 T cell genomes. Assay used: immunoSEQ multiplex PCR; TCRdb lists only in-frame clones, some missing. This sample has about 2.4 million clones, with over 85% found just once. The data derive from a study of shared clonotypes between healthy human individuals. The CDR3 loop spans 14 amino acids. V lost 6 bases, J lost 7 bases, and 8 bases stayed unmatched. Germline loops: CDR1 MDHEN, CDR2 SYDVKM. This chain links TRBV28 with TRBJ2-2; the match to TRBD1 covers 7 bases. The clonotype originates from a man between 18 and 35 years old in good health. The material sequenced was naive CD4+ T cells sorted from blood. As for subset: CD45RA+ positively selected. CDR3: CASRTTGTSGELFF. The DNA for the CDR3 is TGTGCCAGCAGAACGACAGGGACGAGCGGGGAGCTGTTTTTT.